The source of this T cell receptor beta chain is a study of blood T cell repertoires in COVID-19. Study-wide background: Samples came from the United States, Italy and Spain, spanning acute and convalescent COVID-19. T cells, B-cell-depleted T cells, or PBMCs provided the cDNA or gDNA that served as material.

This clone was observed a single time. Germline CDR1 WNHNN, CDR2 SYGVQD (reference sequence). V was shortened by 0 bases and J by 4 bases, with 13 bases between the two germline ends. The CDR3 sequence is 15 residues long. Authors' data handling: The authors estimated nucleated cell counts from reference gene primer amplification. Using immunoSEQ multiplex PCR, the repertoire was profiled, and TCRdb retains in-frame clones only, with some absent. V, J and clone size reflect that table, while D and trimming were determined from the DNA. The data hold 100,000 to 150,000 clones, with roughly 80% observed a single time.

This TCR was sampled from an older woman with acute or convalescent COVID-19. The V gene is TRBV10-1, the J gene TRBJ2-7; D is perhaps TRBD2 (7 bases). The sequencing sample was made of peripheral blood. CDR3 loop: CASSESIGGDYEQYF. In nucleotides, the CDR3 is TGCGCCAGCAGTGAGTCGATAGGGGGGGATTACGAGCAGTACTTC.